This record covers a single T cell receptor beta chain. Which antigen it targets is not known. The sample holds no much larger clone one base away, and base qualities are not on file. The library came from the immunoSEQ multiplex PCR assay. The study's processing was this. Preprocessing removed nonproductive sequences and CDR3s not starting with C, not ending with F or W, or shorter than 7 amino acids. The MANAFEST web app identified antigen-specific clonotypes based on expansion compared with the reference and other culture wells. A clone was considered positive if the clone showed significant expansion compared with the reference culture in 2 of 3 replicate wells at an FDR below 0.05. A further requirement for positive clones was significant expansion compared with all other tandem wells, along with an odds ratio above 5. CDR3 homology was measured as pairwise Levenshtein distance, computed with the stringdist R package after trimming three terminal residues from each end. Sourced from immuneACCESS, this table was stored by TCRdb with only in-frame sequences that have V and J called. A share of the clones is absent; for the studies checked, an unresolved V gene accounts for under half, and the remainder has no known explanation. That table supplies the V and J calls and clone size; D and trimming were determined from the DNA. The sample table shows about 20,000 clones, and roughly 77% are seen once. In total, the top ten clones hold around 16% of the sample.

The data are from a study of CD4 T cells in relation to SARS-CoV-2 and coronaviruses (dated by TCRdb to the early 2020s). Concerning the study at large: The ViraFEST assay cultured PBMCs with antigen for roughly 10 days, then sequenced TCR beta CDR3s to find antigen-specific clonal expansions. The negative reference condition was either a culture with an HIV-1 Nef peptide pool or a culture with no peptide. Patient-derived lymphoblastoid cell lines were used to map the HLA restriction of shared crossreactive spike epitopes. The study assessed, at the TCR clonotype level, memory CD4+ T cell crossreactivity between SARS-CoV-2 and common cold coronavirus spike proteins. The Adaptive Biotechnologies TCR-sequencing kit was used to sequence samples from a few pre-COVID donors and the naive versus memory experiments, while other data came from Illumina-based sequencing. A different, Illumina-based TCR-beta assay was used to sequence expansion assays from other donors in the study. What the study reported, not specific to this receptor: Memory CD4+ clonotypes crossrecognizing SARS-CoV-2 and at least one common cold coronavirus spike were found in roughly 65% of donors. Crossreactive clones showed significantly weaker SARS-CoV-2-driven expansion than monoreactive clones, consistent with antigenic imprinting. Pre-pandemic and post-infection samples were not both contributed by any donor, so tracing of the source of pre-existing responses was limited. Small numbers of patients and of tested TCRs limited the study. Crossreactivity analysis was centred on spike protein, so crossreactivity against other viral proteins was not assessed.

CD4+ T cells from unexposed donors were collected before the COVID-19 pandemic (2011-2018). After roughly 11 days of culture, CD4+ T cells were isolated with the EasySep CD4+ T cell isolation kit. Unexposed donor CD4+ T cells were tested for reactivity to SARS-CoV-2 S and N and four common cold coronavirus spike pools, as cell number allowed. Each well received 2.2 million or so PBMCs, cultured in IMDM supplemented with 5% human AB serum and 9.5 to 10 IU/ml IL-2. Half of the culture medium was replaced with fresh IL-2-containing medium on days 3 and 7. Each peptide culture condition was generally run in triplicate replicate wells. The leukapheresis product used for the unexposed donors was purchased from a commercial source. Ficoll-Paque PLUS gradient centrifugation was used to isolate PBMCs from either whole blood or leukapheresis product. PBMCs were either used fresh in the expansion assay or cryopreserved at -140 degrees C. The QIAamp Micro DNA Kit was used to extract genomic DNA from the CD4+ T cells.

Via the germline V gene, CDR1 is SGHRS and CDR2 YFSETQ. From its cysteine to its phenylalanine, the CDR3 spans 14 amino acids. Only CDR3 DNA remains: 42 bases, in frame from the first base. At the junction V is shortened by 0 bases and J by 2 bases, with 7 bases in between. The sequence is built from TRBV5-1 and TRBJ2-3; the D gene assignment is perhaps TRBD1 or TRBD2, with each matching 5 bases. Input material: CD4+ T cells from PBMCs, cultured in vitro. The receptor's source is a human donor in good health. CDR3 loop: CASSLGDLTDTQYF. The sequenced DNA is TGCGCCAGCAGCTTGGGGGACCTCACAGATACGCAGTATTTT.